The clone carrying this T cell receptor (beta chain) was recorded a few times. Its antigen remains unknown. Germline assignment: CDR1 SGHTA and CDR2 FQGNSA. With 5 bases removed from V and 3 bases from J, the gap between germline ends came to 8 bases. This CDR3 is 12 amino acids long. These data are taken from a study of beta chain features in type 1 diabetes. Notes on the study in general: PCR might preferentially amplify shorter templates, equally in patients and controls. More deletions and fewer insertions at VDJ junctions were seen in type 1 diabetes patients. Naive, central memory and regulatory TCRB repertoires appeared more similar among patients than healthy donors. For Type 1 diabetes patients, all four CD4+ subsets carried TCRB CDR3s that were moderately but significantly shorter.

Sequencing targeted expressed TCRB transcripts, as all isolated RNA had been reverse transcribed. The protocol was immunoSEQ multiplex PCR, while the TCRdb copy is restricted to in-frame clones and leaves out a portion. The table lists 300,000 or so clones, about a tenth of them singletons. The chain is built from TRBV7-2 and TRBJ2-7; D gene uncertain. The clonotype originates from a man younger than 45 with type 1 diabetes. The sample consisted of central memory CD4+ T cells from blood. CDR3 DNA sequence: TGTGCCAGCAGCCCGATCAGCTACGAGCAGTACTTC. The encoded protein is CASSPISYEQYF.